The rows below give T cell receptor beta chains drawn from one sample of a study of T cell changes during pregnancy in multiple sclerosis. TCRdb's copy holds only in-frame clones and misses some; the assay was immunoSEQ multiplex PCR. The sample shows about 22,000 clones, more than 70% of them seen only once. Material: CD8+ T cells from peripheral blood mononuclear cells, obtained before pregnancy. Receptors originate from a female donor with multiple sclerosis, enrolled in a pregnancy study. The CDR3 runs from the conserved cysteine through the conserved F or W. Fields, in order: clone size, J gene, D gene, V gene, CDR3 DNA, CDR3 protein. A D gene is named only where the DNA matches it firmly. Clone size is stated in some rows and not others, as once, few, many or a class when expanded.

>-|TRBJ2-1|TRBD2|TRBV10-2
TGCGCCAGCAGTGAAGGCGGGAGTTTCGGTGAGCAGTTCTTC
CASSEGGSFGEQFF
>-|TRBJ2-1|TRBD2|TRBV2
TGTGCCACTATAGCGGGGGAGGGGAACAATGAGCAGTTCTTC
CATIAGEGNNEQFF
>-|TRBJ1-5|-|TRBV27
TGTGCCAGCAGAACGCTACAGGCGGAAAATCAGCCCCAGCATTTT
CASRTLQAENQPQHF
>few|TRBJ2-3|TRBD1|TRBV7-9
TGTGCCAGCAGCCCGACAGGGGGCTTGACAGATACGCAGTATTTT
CASSPTGGLTDTQYF
>-|TRBJ1-1|-|TRBV29-1
TGCAGCGTTGAAGAGATCACAGGGACCCACACTGAAGCTTTCTTT
CSVEEITGTHTEAFF
>-|TRBJ2-7|-|TRBV5-1
TGCGCCAGCAGCATCTACAGGGGGGACTACTCCTACGAGCAGTACTTC
CASSIYRGDYSYEQYF
>-|TRBJ2-1|TRBD1|TRBV4-3
TGCGCCAGCAGCCAAGATCCTGGGACAGGGGGCAATGAGCAGTTCTTC
CASSQDPGTGGNEQFF
>-|TRBJ2-7|-|TRBV4-3
TGCGCCAGCAGCCAGTTTTCCGGGGGCTCCTACGAGCAGTACTTC
CASSQFSGGSYEQYF
>-|TRBJ2-4|TRBD2|TRBV4-1
TGCGCCAGCGGGGGGAGGGACATTCAGTACTTC
CASGGRDIQYF
>-|TRBJ2-1|TRBD1|TRBV28
TGTGCCAGCAGTCCGAGGGACAGGGGACGCAATGAGCAGTTCTTC
CASSPRDRGRNEQFF
>-|TRBJ2-7|-|TRBV7-2
TGTGCCAGCAGCCCGGGGGACTCCTACGAGCAGTACTTC
CASSPGDSYEQYF